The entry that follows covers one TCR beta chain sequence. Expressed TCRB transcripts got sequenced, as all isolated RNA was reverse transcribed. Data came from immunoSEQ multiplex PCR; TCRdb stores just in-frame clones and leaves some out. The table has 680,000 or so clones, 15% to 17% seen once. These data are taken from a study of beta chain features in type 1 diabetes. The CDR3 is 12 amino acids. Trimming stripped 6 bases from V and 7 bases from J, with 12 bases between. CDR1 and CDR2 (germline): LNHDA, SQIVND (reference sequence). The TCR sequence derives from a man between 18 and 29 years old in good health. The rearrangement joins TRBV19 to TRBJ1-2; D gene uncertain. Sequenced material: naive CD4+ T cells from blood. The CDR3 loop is CASRPPLSGYTF. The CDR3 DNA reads TGTGCCAGTAGACCGCCGCTAAGTGGCTACACCTTC.